These T cell receptor beta chains were read from a single sample in a study of blood T cell repertoires in COVID-19. TCRdb's copy holds only in-frame clones and misses some; the assay was immunoSEQ multiplex PCR. The sample carries 75,000 to 100,000 clones, almost 85% recorded once. The sequencing input was peripheral blood. Source of these receptors: a man in his fifties or sixties with active or convalescent COVID-19. CDR3s include the opening cysteine and the closing phenylalanine or tryptophan. The D gene is left open where the match is weak. The size of a clone is reported for some rows only, either as once, few or many, or as a class for expanded clones.

TRBD2	TRBJ2-3	TRBV12-3/TRBV12-4	NA	TGTGCCACGACTAGCGGGGTCACAGATACGCAGTATTTT	CATTSGVTDTQYF
NA	TRBJ1-1	TRBV7-9	NA	TGTGCCAGCAGCTTATCGGCAGGGAACGGAGCTTTCTTT	CASSLSAGNGAFF
NA	TRBJ1-6	TRBV7-9	NA	TGTGCCAGCAGCCGTCGGGGATCAAAGGGTTCACCCCTCCACTTT	CASSRRGSKGSPLHF
NA	TRBJ2-4	TRBV5-4	once	TGTGCCAGCCAAACCTTTGAGAGAAACATTCAGTACTTC	CASQTFERNIQYF
TRBD2	TRBJ2-3	TRBV3-1/TRBV3-2	NA	TGTGCCAGCAGCCAAGTCCGGGGGGGCCTGGGAGATACGCAGTATTTT	CASSQVRGGLGDTQYF
TRBD1	TRBJ1-5	TRBV28	NA	TGTGCCAGCAGACCCGGGACAGCGAGCAATCAGCCCCAGCATTTT	CASRPGTASNQPQHF
TRBD1	TRBJ1-2	TRBV7-2	NA	TGTGCCAGCAGCTTTACGATCCGTACAGGGGGCCTCTATGGCTACACCTTC	CASSFTIRTGGLYGYTF
NA	TRBJ1-2	TRBV19	NA	TGTGCCACACAGGGCTACTATGGCTACACCTTC	CATQGYYGYTF
TRBD1	TRBJ2-5	TRBV5-1	NA	TGCGCCAGCGTGTCCGGGACAGCTCAAGAGACCCAGTACTTC	CASVSGTAQETQYF
TRBD2	TRBJ2-2	TRBV5-4	once	TGTGCCACCAACCCGAGCCCAGCGGGGGACACCGGGGAGCTGTTTTTT	CATNPSPAGDTGELFF
NA	TRBJ2-1	TRBV20-1	NA	TGCAGTGCTAGTACGCTTCTAGTTAGCAATGAGCAGTTCTTC	CSASTLLVSNEQFF
TRBD1	TRBJ1-6	TRBV7-2	NA	TGTGCCAGCAGCTTCTCGACAGGGTGGCCGTCGAATTCACCCCTCCACTTT	CASSFSTGWPSNSPLHF
NA	TRBJ1-2	TRBV10-3	NA	TGTGCCATCAGTGACGGTCCCTATGGCTACACCTTC	CAISDGPYGYTF
TRBD2	TRBJ2-3	TRBV5-1	NA	TGCGCCAGCAGCTTAAGACTAGCGGGCACTTCCCCACAGGGTACGCAGTATTTT	CASSLRLAGTSPQGTQYF
NA	TRBJ1-1	TRBV30	NA	TGTGCCTGGATGCCCAGGGAGGACACTGAAGCTTTCTTT	CAWMPREDTEAFF
TRBD1	TRBJ2-3	TRBV5-1	few	TGCGCCAGCAGCCCGACAGGGTTTAGCACAGATACGCAGTATTTT	CASSPTGFSTDTQYF
TRBD1	TRBJ1-2	TRBV27	NA	TGTGCCAGCAGTTCCGGGACAGGGGTTGGCTATGGCTACACCTTC	CASSSGTGVGYGYTF
NA	TRBJ1-1	TRBV5-5	NA	TGTGCCAGCAGCCTGGGACACGACAACACTGAAGCTTTCTTT	CASSLGHDNTEAFF
TRBD1	TRBJ2-1	TRBV2	NA	TGTGCCAGCACCACGGGACAGGGGTCCTACAATGAGCAGTTCTTC	CASTTGQGSYNEQFF
TRBD1	TRBJ1-1	TRBV6-2/TRBV6-3	NA	TGTGCCAGCAGTTATGAGGGACAGGGCGGGAACACTGAAGCTTTCTTT	CASSYEGQGGNTEAFF
NA	TRBJ2-5	TRBV5-1	NA	TGCGCCAGCAGCTGGGGGGAGGTCGGCGGAGAGACCCAGTACTTC	CASSWGEVGGETQYF
NA	TRBJ1-1	TRBV19	NA	TGTGCCAGTAGTATAGAGGGGGGGACGCTGAACACTGAAGCTTTCTTT	CASSIEGGTLNTEAFF
NA	TRBJ2-2	TRBV9	few	TGTGCCAGCAGCGTCGGACAGAGGAACACCGGGGAGCTGTTTTTT	CASSVGQRNTGELFF
NA	TRBJ1-2	TRBV6-5	NA	TGTGCCAGCACGATCGGACAGAACTATGGCTACACCTTC	CASTIGQNYGYTF
TRBD2	TRBJ2-3	TRBV11-3	NA	TGTGCCAGCAGCTTAGTGGCTAGCGGGCCGAGGGGTGTGCAGTATTTT	CASSLVASGPRGVQYF
NA	TRBJ1-2	TRBV2	NA	TGTGCCAGCAGCGCGACCACAGTCTATGGCTACACCTTC	CASSATTVYGYTF
TRBD2	TRBJ2-3	TRBV5-1	NA	TGCGCCAGCAGCTTGGGGGCTAGCGGGGACACAGATACGCAGTATTTT	CASSLGASGDTDTQYF
NA	TRBJ1-1	TRBV6-5	NA	TGTGCCAGCCAGGGACACCAGAACACTGAAGCTTTCTTT	CASQGHQNTEAFF
NA	TRBJ1-4	TRBV28	NA	TGTGCCAGCAGCCCAGGGGATGAAAAACTGTTTTTT	CASSPGDEKLFF
NA	TRBJ1-1	TRBV6-5	NA	TGTGCCAGCAGTTACTCCGCGGGTACTGAAGCTTTCTTT	CASSYSAGTEAFF
NA	TRBJ1-4	TRBV6-5	NA	TGTGCCAGCACCACAGGGCGGACTAATGAAAAACTGTTTTTT	CASTTGRTNEKLFF
NA	TRBJ2-2	TRBV19	NA	TGTGCCAGTAGCCCCGACCGGACAACCGGGGAGCTGTTTTTT	CASSPDRTTGELFF
TRBD1	TRBJ2-7	TRBV7-2	NA	TGTGCCAGCAGCCCCCAGACAGGGAACGACTACGAGCAGTACTTC	CASSPQTGNDYEQYF
NA	TRBJ2-2	TRBV15	NA	TGTGCCACCAGCAGAGTAAGACAGAAGTTTTTTATGAACACCGGGGAGCTGTTTTTT	CATSRVRQKFFMNTGELFF
NA	TRBJ2-5	TRBV7-2	NA	TGTGCCAGCAGCTTATCCGACTTCCAAGAGACCCAGTACTTC	CASSLSDFQETQYF
NA	TRBJ1-1	TRBV19	few	TGTGCCAGTAACTTACAGGGCGAATCGGCTGAAGCTTTCTTT	CASNLQGESAEAFF
NA	TRBJ2-3	TRBV1	NA	TGCACCAGCAGCCAAGCTAGCGGGGGCACAGATACGCAGTATTTT	CTSSQASGGTDTQYF
NA	TRBJ1-2	TRBV7-9	NA	TGTGCCAGCAGCGTCCAGGGCTATGGCTACACCTTC	CASSVQGYGYTF
TRBD1	TRBJ2-5	TRBV5-4	NA	TGTGCCAGCAGCAGCCGGGACAGCGGCGAGACCCAGTACTTC	CASSSRDSGETQYF
NA	TRBJ1-1	TRBV7-9	few	TGTGCCAGCAGCCTACTTAACACTGAAGCTTTCTTT	CASSLLNTEAFF
NA	TRBJ2-5	TRBV28	NA	TGTGCCAGCAACCGACGCACAGAGGGGGGGGAGACCCAGTACTTC	CASNRRTEGGETQYF